The 22 T cell receptor beta chains in this list originate from one sample, sequenced in a study of CD8+ T cells in alopecia areata. RNA, once extracted, was reverse transcribed into cDNA for use as the sequencing template. Clones were read by immunoSEQ multiplex PCR, and TCRdb kept only the in-frame ones, dropping some. The repertoire holds more than 90,000 clones, with roughly 66% as singletons. The sample was CD4+ T cells sorted from blood. The origin of the receptors is a human donor in good health.

The genes are TRBV7-2 and TRBJ2-7; 8 bases map to TRBD1. V was pared by 5 bases and J by 6 bases, with 9 bases of the junction left unmatched. The CDR3 length is 14 residues. Germline V gene sequence: CDR1 SGHTA, CDR2 FQGNSA. CDR3 in amino acids: CASSQDRGGREQYF. In DNA form, the CDR3 reads TGTGCCAGCAGCCAAGACAGGGGCGGGCGCGAGCAGTACTTC.

This rearrangement joins TRBV7-8 to TRBJ1-2; D is ambiguous. The CDR3 extends over 16 amino acids. V gave up 1 base and J gave up 0 bases, with 12 bases separating them. Looked up from germline, CDR1 is SGHVS and CDR2 is FQNEAQ. The CDR3 protein is CASSLVGSGANYGYTF. As DNA, the CDR3 is TGTGCCAGCAGCTTAGTAGGATCAGGAGCTAACTATGGCTACACCTTC.

The chain is built from TRBV7-7 and TRBJ2-5; the D gene is possibly TRBD1 (5 bases). The V gene's germline CDR1 is SSHAT and CDR2 FNYEAQ (reference sequence). This CDR3 is built from 13 residues. V lost 1 base and J lost 5, with 8 bases in between. For the CDR3, the DNA is TGTGCCAGCAGCTTAGGACAGATCGAGACCCAGTACTTC. It is translated as CASSLGQIETQYF. The full variable domain, in which reference TRBV7-7 and TRBJ2-5 provide the parts outside the CDR3, is GAGVSQSPRYKVTKRGQDVTLRCDPISSHATLYWYQQALGQGPEFLTYFNYEAQPDKSGLPSDRFSAERPEGSISTLTIQRTEQRDSAMYRCASSLGQIETQYFGPGTRLLVL.

This chain joins TRBV5-6 and TRBJ2-5; D is uncertain. The CDR3 has 15 amino acids. Trimming left V 0 bases short and J 4 bases short, with 13 bases between. Per germline, CDR1 SGHDT and CDR2 YYEEEE. The CDR3 sequence: CASSLGIGVGETQYF. The CDR3 nucleotides read TGTGCCAGCAGCTTGGGGATTGGGGTTGGAGAGACCCAGTACTTC.

The chain carries TRBV7-9 and TRBJ1-1, with D hard to call. The CDR3 length is 13 residues. CDR1 is SEHNR and CDR2 is FQNEAQ in the germline V gene (reference sequence). Trimming took 1 base from V and 1 from J, leaving 4 bases between them. The CDR3 region is CASSLGSNTEAFF. CDR3 bases: TGTGCCAGCAGCTTAGGCTCGAACACTGAAGCTTTCTTT.

The chain employs TRBV29-1 and TRBJ2-5, with TRBD1 identical over 8 bases. Looked up from germline, CDR1 is SQVTM and CDR2 is ANQGSEA. The CDR3 runs 16 residues. The ends lost 4 bases at V and 5 bases at J; junction bases unmatched: 15. CDR3: CSVGTGQASSEETQYF. Written as DNA, the CDR3 is TGCAGCGTTGGCACGGGACAGGCCTCGTCGGAGGAGACCCAGTACTTC.

J is TRBJ2-5 and V is TRBV25-1, with 7 bases aligning to TRBD2. Trimming took 1 base from V and 2 from J; bases not matched to a gene: 7. CDR1 and CDR2 (germline): MGHDK, SYGVNS. The CDR3 consists of 16 residues. The CDR3 loop is CASSESGAGEQETQYF. CDR3 coding DNA: TGTGCCAGCAGTGAATCCGGCGCGGGGGAGCAAGAGACCCAGTACTTC. The complete variable domain, with remaining parts taken from reference TRBV25-1 and TRBJ2-5, reads EADIYQTPRYLVIGTGKKITLECSQTMGHDKMYWYQQDPGMELHLIHYSYGVNSTEKGDLSSESTVSRIRTEHFPLTLESARPSHTSQYLCASSESGAGEQETQYFGPGTRLLVL.

This clone was seen a few times. This chain uses TRBV10-3 with TRBJ1-1; a weak D match, TRBD1 (5 bases). Germline lookup yields CDR1 ENHRY and CDR2 SYGVKD. This CDR3 has 11 amino acids. The ends were cut back, 10 bases at V and 14 bases at J, with 20 bases in the middle. CDR3 protein: CATSGREEPFF. The CDR3 DNA follows: TGTGCCACCAGCGGCAGGGAAGAGCCATTCTTT.

This clone has only a few counts. This sequence joins TRBV2 and TRBJ2-3; 10 nucleotides match TRBD2. Germline CDR1 and CDR2: SNHLY and FYNNEI. CDR3 length: 17 residues. V trimming: 0 bases; J trimming: 4 bases; junction bases outside the gene matches: 7. DNA of the CDR3: TGTGCCAGCAGTGAAGCGCTTCTAGCGGGGGCCGCAGATACGCAGTATTTT. Its protein product is CASSEALLAGAADTQYF. The full variable domain, completed using reference TRBV2 and TRBJ2-3, is EPEVTQTPSHQVTQMGQEVILRCVPISNHLYFYWYRQILGQKVEFLVSFYNNEISEKSEIFDDQFSVERPDGSNFTLKIRSTKLEDSAMYFCASSEALLAGAADTQYFGPGTRLTVL.

The chain employs TRBV29-1 and TRBJ2-3; D gene ambiguous. V was shortened by 7 bases and J by 2 bases, with 7 bases between the two germline ends. The CDR3 is 11 residues long. CDR1 and CDR2 (germline): SQVTM, ANQGSEA. CDR3 amino acids: CSGVLTDTQYF. The DNA for the CDR3 is TGCAGCGGGGTTCTCACAGATACGCAGTATTTT.

This chain uses TRBV29-1 with TRBJ2-5; D not resolved. The CDR3 is made up of 12 amino acids. Germline loops: CDR1 SQVTM, CDR2 ANQGSEA. Trimming removed 5 bases from V and 3 bases from J, with 10 bases in between. The CDR3 sequence: CSVKPGEETQYF. The CDR3 coding sequence is TGCAGCGTTAAGCCAGGAGAAGAGACCCAGTACTTC.

The genes are TRBV7-9 and TRBJ2-5, with D tentatively TRBD1 or TRBD2 (5 bases each). Trimming pared 3 bases from V and 5 bases from J, leaving 19 bases between. CDR1 is SEHNR and CDR2 is FQNEAQ in the germline V gene (reference sequence). The length of the CDR3 is 16 residues. The CDR3 DNA sequence: TGTGCCAGCAGCTTGGGGCCGGGTAATCCGGGGGAGACCCAGTACTTC. Its protein product is CASSLGPGNPGETQYF.

CDR3 bases: TGTGCCAGCAGCAAAGTCCCCGGGACAGGGGGCTCTGGGGCCAACGTCCTGACTTTC. Protein sequence: CASSKVPGTGGSGANVLTF. The chain has TRBV21-1 and TRBJ2-6; no DNA check was done on the table's D call, TRBD1. TRBV21-1 is shown as a pseudogene. This CDR3 is 19 amino acids long.

A few counts support this clone. The chain uses TRBV10-1 and TRBJ1-1, with a possible D match to TRBD1 (6 bases). This CDR3 has 15 residues. Trimming left V 3 bases short and J 0 bases short, with 11 bases between. Germline-derived CDR1 and CDR2 are WNHNN and SYGVQD (reference sequence). The CDR3 spells CASSERTDVNTEAFF. The CDR3 bases are TGCGCCAGCAGTGAAAGGACAGATGTGAACACTGAAGCTTTCTTT.

J is TRBJ1-2 and V is TRBV6-5, with no clear D. V lost 5 bases to trimming and J lost 7 bases, with 11 bases between them. Germline values: CDR1 MNHEY, CDR2 SVGAGI. This CDR3 has 12 amino acids. CDR3 DNA sequence: TGTGCCAGCAGTGGAGGGTCCAGTGGCTACACCTTC. This codes for CASSGGSSGYTF.

This chain joins TRBV5-1 and TRBJ1-5; 7 bases fit TRBD1. Germline V CDR1 and CDR2: SGHRS, YFSETQ. The V and J ends lost 3 bases and 1 base, in that order; junction bases with no gene match: 13. The CDR3 sequence is 18 residues long. The CDR3 sequence is CASSSDRARHVSNQPQHF. As DNA, the CDR3 is TGCGCCAGCAGCTCCGACAGGGCCCGTCACGTCAGCAATCAGCCCCAGCATTTT.

CDR3 loop: CAWRTSGGGDTQYF. CDR3 DNA sequence: TGTGCCTGGAGAACTAGCGGGGGTGGTGATACGCAGTATTTT. The chain combines TRBV30 with TRBJ2-3; 11 bases map to TRBD2. Germline values: CDR1 GTSNPN, CDR2 SVGIG (reference sequence). The V segment lost 3 bases and the J segment 6 bases; nucleotides outside the gene matches: 5. The CDR3 has 14 amino acids. The entire variable domain, with the rest obtained from reference TRBV30 and TRBJ2-3, is as follows: SQTIHQWPATLVQPVGSPLSLECTVEGTSNPNLYWYRQAAGRGLQLLFYSVGIGQISSEVPQNLSASRPQDRQFILSSKKLLLSDSGFYLCAWRTSGGGDTQYFGPGTRLTVL.

This chain joins TRBV14 and TRBJ1-5, with D hard to call. Germline V lookup: CDR1 SGHDN, CDR2 FVKESK. V was shortened by 1 base and J by 6 bases, with 4 bases between the two germline ends. This CDR3 is built from 12 residues. In DNA form, the CDR3 reads TGTGCCAGCAGCCAAGGATTTCAGCCCCAGCATTTT. Protein sequence: CASSQGFQPQHF.

The rearrangement uses TRBV2 and TRBJ1-1; D unclear. The ends were cut back, 1 base at V and 10 bases at J, with 10 bases in the middle. Germline V gene lookup returns CDR1 SNHLY and CDR2 FYNNEI. This CDR3 spans 12 amino acids. CDR3: CASSEGPRRAFF. The CDR3 DNA reads TGTGCCAGCAGTGAAGGGCCTCGACGAGCTTTCTTT. The full variable domain, completed using reference TRBV2 and TRBJ1-1, is EPEVTQTPSHQVTQMGQEVILRCVPISNHLYFYWYRQILGQKVEFLVSFYNNEISEKSEIFDDQFSVERPDGSNFTLKIRSTKLEDSAMYFCASSEGPRRAFFGQGTRLTVV.

The rearrangement links TRBV6-6 to TRBJ2-2; D perhaps matches TRBD1 (5 bases). Trimming stripped 10 bases from V and 1 base from J, with 13 bases between. The CDR3 runs to 14 residues. CDR1 is MNHNY, CDR2 SVGAGI, per germline (reference sequence). The CDR3 loop is CATQGLRNTGELFF. The CDR3 DNA reads TGTGCCACCCAGGGTCTTAGGAACACCGGGGAGCTGTTTTTT.

The V call is TRBV12-5, the J call TRBJ1-1, with D possibly TRBD1 on 5 matching bases. The CDR3 is 14 amino acids. The V gene's germline CDR1 is LGHNT and CDR2 FRNRAP. Between the trimmed V and J ends, which lost 7 bases and 1 base, there was a span of 13 bases. In nucleotides, the CDR3 is TGTGCTAGTGCTCTTGACAGTGGGAACACTGAAGCTTTCTTT. This translates into CASALDSGNTEAFF.

This chain connects TRBV6-1 to TRBJ1-2; 8 bases are a match to TRBD1. V dropped 5 bases and J dropped 2; count of bases not matched to a gene: 7. The CDR3 is 15 amino acids. From germline, CDR1 is MNHNS and CDR2 SASEGT. CDR3 DNA: TGTGCCAGCAGTCGGGGGACAGGACCGAACTATGGCTACACCTTC. The encoded protein is CASSRGTGPNYGYTF.